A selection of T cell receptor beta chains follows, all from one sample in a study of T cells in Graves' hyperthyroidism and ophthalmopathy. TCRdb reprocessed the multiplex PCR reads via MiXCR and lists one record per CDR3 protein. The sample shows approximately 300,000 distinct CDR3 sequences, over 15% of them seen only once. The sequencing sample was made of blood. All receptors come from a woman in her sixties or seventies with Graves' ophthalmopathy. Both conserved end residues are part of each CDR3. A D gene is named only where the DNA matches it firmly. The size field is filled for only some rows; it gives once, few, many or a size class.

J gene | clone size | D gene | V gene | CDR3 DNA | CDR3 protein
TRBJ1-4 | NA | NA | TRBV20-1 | TGCAGTGCTAGCACTCAACAGGGATCAAGTGAAAAACTGTTTTTT | CSASTQQGSSEKLFF
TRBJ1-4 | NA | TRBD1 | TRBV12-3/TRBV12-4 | TGTGCCAGCAGTTTCGGGACAGGCCCTAATGAAAAACTGGTTTTT | CASSFGTGPNEKLVF
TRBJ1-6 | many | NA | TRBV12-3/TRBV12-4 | TGTGCCAGCAGTTTGACCGACACGAATTCACCCCTCCACTTT | CASSLTDTNSPLHF
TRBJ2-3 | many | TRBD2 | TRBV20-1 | TGCAGTGCTAGAGGAAATAGCGGGGGATCCGCCGATACGCAGTATTTT | CSARGNSGGSADTQYF
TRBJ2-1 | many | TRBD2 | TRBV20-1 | TGCAGTGCTAGACCTTCGACCGGGACTAGGAACTACAATGAGCAGTTCTTC | CSARPSTGTRNYNEQFF
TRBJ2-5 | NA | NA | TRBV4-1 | TGCGCCAGCAGCCAAGGTAGCAGGGGAGCAGAGACCCAGTACTTC | CASSQGSRGAETQYF
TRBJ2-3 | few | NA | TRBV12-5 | TGTGCTAGTGGTGCTCCCTTAGGGAGAGACACAGATACGCAGTATTTT | CASGAPLGRDTDTQYF
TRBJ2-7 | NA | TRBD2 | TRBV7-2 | TGTGCCAGCAGCTTCCGGCTAGCGGGAGCCCCGGCTAGGTACGAGCAGTACTTC | CASSFRLAGAPARYEQYF
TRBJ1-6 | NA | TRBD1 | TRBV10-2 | TGCGCCAGCACCCAGGACAGGCCTTCACCCCTCCACTTT | CASTQDRPSPLHF
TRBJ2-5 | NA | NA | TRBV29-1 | TGCAGCGTTGACCCGGGGCGTGAGACCCAGTACTTC | CSVDPGRETQYF
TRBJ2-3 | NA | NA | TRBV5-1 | TGCGCCAGCAGTGGGCAGGGGTTAGGGGCAGATACGCAGTATTTT | CASSGQGLGADTQYF
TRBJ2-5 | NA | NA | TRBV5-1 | TGCGCCAGCAGCTTGGAGGCAGGGCGAGAGACCCAGTACTTC | CASSLEAGRETQYF
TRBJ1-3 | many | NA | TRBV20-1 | TGCAGTGCTAGAGACGACGACAGGCGGGACGGAAACACCATATATTTT | CSARDDDRRDGNTIYF
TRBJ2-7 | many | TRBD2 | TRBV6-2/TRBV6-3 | TGTGCCAGCAGTTACCGACTAGCGGGATTACACTACGAGCAGTACTTC | CASSYRLAGLHYEQYF
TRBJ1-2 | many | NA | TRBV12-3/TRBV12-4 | TGTGCCAGCAGTTTAGGATTAGGGAGGGCGAACTATGGCTACACCTTC | CASSLGLGRANYGYTF
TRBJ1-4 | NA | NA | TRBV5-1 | TGCGCCAGCAGCTCACAGGGTGATTATGAAAAACTGTTTTTT | CASSSQGDYEKLFF
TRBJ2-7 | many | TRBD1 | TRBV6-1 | TGTGCCAGCAGCTTCCGGGACAGGTCCTACGAGCAGTACTTC | CASSFRDRSYEQYF
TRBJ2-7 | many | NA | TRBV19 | TGTGCCAGCAGCGTATACTACGAGCAGTACTTC | CASSVYYEQYF
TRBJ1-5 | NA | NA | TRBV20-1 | TGCAGTGCTAACAGTCAGCCCCAGCATTTT | CSANSQPQHF
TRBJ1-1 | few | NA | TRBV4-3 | TGCGCCAGCAGCCAACTGACTGTGAACACTGAAGCTTTCTTT | CASSQLTVNTEAFF
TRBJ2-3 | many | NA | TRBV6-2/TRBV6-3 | TGTGCCAGCAGTAACTCCAGGGGCGCACGGACTAGGATTACAGATACGCAGTATTTT | CASSNSRGARTRITDTQYF
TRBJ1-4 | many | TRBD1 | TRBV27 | TGTGCCAGCAGTTCCGAACAGGGGGCGCATGGAAAACTGTTTTTT | CASSSEQGAHGKLFF
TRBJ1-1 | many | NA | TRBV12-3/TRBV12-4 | TGTGCCAGCAGCGTCTTGCATGAAGCTTTCTTT | CASSVLHEAFF
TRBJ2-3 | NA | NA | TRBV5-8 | TGTGCCAGCAGCGCAACACCTCTGGAGACAGATACGCAGTATTTT | CASSATPLETDTQYF
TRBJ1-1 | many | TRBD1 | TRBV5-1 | TGCGCCAGCAGCTTGGGGTTCGGGACAGGACTAATGAACACTGAAGCTTTCTTT | CASSLGFGTGLMNTEAFF
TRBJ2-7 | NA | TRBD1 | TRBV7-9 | TGTGCCAGCAGCGAGACAGGGAACGACTACGAGCAGTACTTC | CASSETGNDYEQYF
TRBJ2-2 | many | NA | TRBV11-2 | TGTGCCAGCAGCTTGCATGCAGGAGCGAACACCGGGGAGCTGTTTTTT | CASSLHAGANTGELFF
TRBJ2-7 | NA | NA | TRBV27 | TGTGCCAGCAGTCCGACCCCGGGACTTGTAGCCTACGAGCAGTACTTC | CASSPTPGLVAYEQYF
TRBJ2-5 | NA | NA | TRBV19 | TGTGCCAGTAGTATACGTGAATTTCAAGAGACCCAGTACTTC | CASSIREFQETQYF
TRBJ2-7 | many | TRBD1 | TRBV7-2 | TGTGCCAGCAGCCCCCGGACAGGTTCCTACGAGCAGTACTTC | CASSPRTGSYEQYF
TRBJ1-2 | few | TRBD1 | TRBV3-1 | TGTGCCAGCAGCCCAACAGGGGGCAATGGCTACACCTTC | CASSPTGGNGYTF
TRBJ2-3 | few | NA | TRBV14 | TGTGCCAGCAGCCAAGTCAGATCGTGGGCAGATACGCAGTATTTT | CASSQVRSWADTQYF
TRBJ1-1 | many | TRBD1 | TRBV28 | TGTGCCAGCAGAACAGACAGGGCCCAAACAACGAACACTGAAGCTTTCTTT | CASRTDRAQTTNTEAFF
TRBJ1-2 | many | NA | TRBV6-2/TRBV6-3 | TGTGCCAGCAGTTACTACAACTATGGCTACACCTTC | CASSYYNYGYTF
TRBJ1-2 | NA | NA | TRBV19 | TGTGCCAGCTCCCAGGCGACGCGAGGCTACACCTTC | CASSQATRGYTF
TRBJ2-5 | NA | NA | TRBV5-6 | TGTGCCAGCAGCTTGGCCGGAAGGACCTCGAGAGAGACCCAGTACTTC | CASSLAGRTSRETQYF
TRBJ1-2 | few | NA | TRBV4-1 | TGCGCCAGCAGCCACCGGGGGGGCTCTGACTATGGCTACACCTTC | CASSHRGGSDYGYTF
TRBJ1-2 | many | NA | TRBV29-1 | TGCAGCGTTCAATTAGTGGGCGGGAACTATGGCTACACCTTC | CSVQLVGGNYGYTF
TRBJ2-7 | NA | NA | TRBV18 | TGTGCCAGCTCACCACTTGGGACAGGCGGGAGGTCCGAGCAGTACTTC | CASSPLGTGGRSEQYF
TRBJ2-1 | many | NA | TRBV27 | TGTGCCAGCAGTATTCCCCAGGGCAATGAGCAGTTCTTC | CASSIPQGNEQFF
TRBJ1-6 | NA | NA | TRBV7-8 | TGTGCCAGCAGCTTAGTCGCAGCGAGCTCCTATAATTCACCCCTCCACTTT | CASSLVAASSYNSPLHF
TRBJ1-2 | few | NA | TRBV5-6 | TGTGCCAGCAGCCAGCAGGGGTTCAGCTATGGCTACACCTTC | CASSQQGFSYGYTF
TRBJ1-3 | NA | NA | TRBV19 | TGTGCCAGTAGATCCCCTGGGTCTGGAAACACCATATATTTT | CASRSPGSGNTIYF
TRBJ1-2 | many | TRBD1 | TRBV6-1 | TGTGCCAGCAGTGAATGGGGGACAGGCTATGGCTACACCTTC | CASSEWGTGYGYTF
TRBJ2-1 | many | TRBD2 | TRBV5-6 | TGTGCCAGCAGCTTGGAACTAGCGGAAAACAATGAGCAGTTCTTC | CASSLELAENNEQFF
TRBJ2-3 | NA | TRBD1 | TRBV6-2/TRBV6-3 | TGTGCCAGCAGCCGGACAGGGGGGAGTAGCACAGATACGCAGTATTTT | CASSRTGGSSTDTQYF
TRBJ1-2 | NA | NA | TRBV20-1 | TGCAGTGCTTTACACGGACCCTGGGGCTACACCTTC | CSALHGPWGYTF
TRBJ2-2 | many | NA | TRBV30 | TGTGCCTGGAGGGGAGGTTTTACCGGGGAGCTGTTTTTT | CAWRGGFTGELFF
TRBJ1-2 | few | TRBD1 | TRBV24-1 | TGTGCCACCAGTGACGCGGACAGGGGAGGCTATGGCTACACCTTC | CATSDADRGGYGYTF
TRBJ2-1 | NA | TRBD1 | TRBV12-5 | TGTGCTAGTGGTTTGGTTACCCTGGGGACAGGGGTCTATGAGCAGTTCTTC | CASGLVTLGTGVYEQFF
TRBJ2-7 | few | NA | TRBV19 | TGTGCCAGTAGTATATCCGGGGGAGCCTACGAGCAGTACTTC | CASSISGGAYEQYF
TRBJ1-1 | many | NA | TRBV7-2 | TGTGCCAGCAGCTCGATGCTCAGGGACACTGAAGCTTTCTTT | CASSSMLRDTEAFF
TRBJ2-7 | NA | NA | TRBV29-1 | TGCAGCGTGGAAGGCGGGGTCTACGAGCAGTACTTC | CSVEGGVYEQYF
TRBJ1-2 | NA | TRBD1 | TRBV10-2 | TGCGCCAGCACTTCTGACAGGGTCGGAGGCTACACCTTC | CASTSDRVGGYTF